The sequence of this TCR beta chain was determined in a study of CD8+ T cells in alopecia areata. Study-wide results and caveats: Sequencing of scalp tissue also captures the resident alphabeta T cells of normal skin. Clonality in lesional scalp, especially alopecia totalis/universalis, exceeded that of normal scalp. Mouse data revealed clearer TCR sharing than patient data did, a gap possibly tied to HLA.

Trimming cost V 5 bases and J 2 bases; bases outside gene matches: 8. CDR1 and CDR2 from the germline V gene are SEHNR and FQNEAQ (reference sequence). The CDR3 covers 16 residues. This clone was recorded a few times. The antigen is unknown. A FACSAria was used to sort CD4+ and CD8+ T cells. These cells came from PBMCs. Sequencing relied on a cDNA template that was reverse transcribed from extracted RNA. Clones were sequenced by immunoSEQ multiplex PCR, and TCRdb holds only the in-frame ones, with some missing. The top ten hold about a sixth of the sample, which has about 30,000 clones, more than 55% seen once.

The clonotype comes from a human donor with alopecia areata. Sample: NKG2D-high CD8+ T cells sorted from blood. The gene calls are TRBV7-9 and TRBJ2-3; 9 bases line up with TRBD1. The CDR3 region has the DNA TGTGCCAGCAGCGGCCGGGACAGGGTATTCACAGATACGCAGTATTTT. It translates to CASSGRDRVFTDTQYF.